This T cell receptor beta chain is drawn from a study of T cells after yellow fever vaccination. Study-level information: Preparation of the low-cell-number fractions used SMART-Seq v4 Ultra Low Input.

On this clonotype: What it binds is not known.

Study-wide results and caveats: Reappearing after the booster were most of the clones from primary vaccination (roughly 95% CD4, 70% to 90% CD8).

5'RACE template switching produced TCR cDNA carrying a universal primer site and UMIs. TCRdb passed the 5' RACE reads through MiXCR, listing each CDR3 protein once. Here the sample spans over 250,000 distinct CDR3 sequences, roughly 3.9% being singletons. The TCR was taken from a man between 18 and 29 years old who received the YFV17D yellow fever vaccine. Specimen: PBMCs, collected 5 days after the yellow fever booster vaccination.

CDR3 in amino acids: CASSGGQGVTGELFF. The CDR3 DNA reads as TGCGCCAGCAGCGGGGGACAGGGGGTCACCGGGGAGCTGTTTTTT. The chain uses TRBV5-1 and TRBJ2-2, with 11 nucleotides matching TRBD1. The CDR3 is made up of 15 amino acids. CDR1 is SGHRS, CDR2 YFSETQ, per germline. V shed 4 bases and J 4 bases; nucleotides not matched to a gene: 3.